One and the same sample provided the 10 T cell receptor beta chains below, sequenced in a study of cytomegalovirus exposure and HLA in healthy donors. Libraries were prepared by immunoSEQ multiplex PCR; TCRdb keeps only in-frame clonotypes and omits some of them. The sample holds 100,000 to 150,000 clones; 80% to 90% are singletons and the top ten take 0.95% to 1.5%. The specimen sequenced was PBMCs. The origin of the receptors is a woman aged 18 to 35 in good health and CMV-seronegative.

The CDR3 region is CASSEGALGFTEAFF. Here the CDR3 DNA reads TGCGCCAGCAGCGAGGGGGCGCTTGGTTTCACTGAAGCTTTCTTT. The chain employs TRBV5-1 and TRBJ1-1; the match to TRBD1 covers 7 bases. Germline V gene data show CDR1 as SGHRS and CDR2 as YFSETQ. This CDR3 comprises 15 residues. V trimming: 4 bases; J trimming: 4 bases; junction bases outside the gene matches: 10.

The gene calls are TRBV5-1 and TRBJ1-2; 8 bases are shared with TRBD1. V trimming: 4 bases; J trimming: 7 bases; junction bases outside the gene matches: 12. The CDR3 runs to 15 residues. Per germline, CDR1 SGHRS and CDR2 YFSETQ. CDR3 coding DNA: TGCGCCAGCAGCGTAGGTCGGACAGGGTTGGGTGGCTACACCTTC. Translated, it gives CASSVGRTGLGGYTF. Full variable domain (rest looked up from reference TRBV5-1 and TRBJ1-2): KAGVTQTPRYLIKTRGQQVTLSCSPISGHRSVSWYQQTPGQGLQFLFEYFSETQRNKGNFPGRFSGRQFSNSRSEMNVSTLELGDSALYLCASSVGRTGLGGYTFGSGTRLTVV.

V and J are TRBV5-6 and TRBJ2-1; weak D call: TRBD2 (5 bases). Trimming took 2 bases from V and 8 from J, leaving 14 bases between them. CDR1 and CDR2 (germline): SGHDT, YYEEEE. This CDR3 has 14 residues. The CDR3 region is CASSFEDGGYEQFF. DNA for the CDR3: TGTGCCAGCAGCTTTGAGGACGGCGGGTATGAGCAGTTCTTC.

The CDR3, as DNA: TGTGCTAGTGGTTTGGTATTAGGACAGGGGTCCTATGGCTACACCTTC. This sequence encodes CASGLVLGQGSYGYTF. This sequence joins TRBV12-5 and TRBJ1-2, with 9 bases lining up with TRBD1. Looked up from germline, CDR1 is LGHNT and CDR2 is FRNRAP. This CDR3 has 16 amino acids. V lost 0 bases and J lost 4; bases outside the gene matches: 6.

V gene TRBV29-1 combines with J gene TRBJ2-7; 10 nucleotides match TRBD1. The V gene's germline CDR1 is SQVTM and CDR2 ANQGSEA. V shed 8 bases and J 5 bases; nucleotides not matched to a gene: 6. The CDR3 extends over 12 amino acids. CDR3 DNA: TGCAGCACATGGGACAGGGGTGACGAGCAGTACTTC. Protein product: CSTWDRGDEQYF.

This clone is a singleton in its sample. The V call is TRBV7-3, the J call TRBJ2-5; 9 positions agree with TRBD1. The V gene end was trimmed by 4 bases and the J gene end by 5 bases; junction bases not matched to a gene: 5. The CDR3 consists of 14 residues. Germline V gives CDR1 SGHTA, CDR2 FQGTGA. The CDR3 sequence is CASSWGQGSETQYF. In DNA, the CDR3 is TGTGCCAGCAGCTGGGGACAGGGAAGCGAGACCCAGTACTTC.

The chain is built from TRBV5-6 and TRBJ2-5; 7 bases agree with TRBD1. V shed 4 bases, J shed 3 bases, and the junction held 3 bases outside the gene matches. The CDR3 runs 13 residues. CDR1 is SGHDT and CDR2 is YYEEEE in the germline V gene. This chain's CDR3 is CASSRGTEETQYF. CDR3 nucleotide sequence: TGTGCCAGCAGCCGAGGGACAGAAGAGACCCAGTACTTC.

This rearrangement joins TRBV9 to TRBJ2-3; unclear D gene. V lost 0 bases to trimming and J lost 5 bases, with 7 bases between them. Germline-derived CDR1 and CDR2 are SGDLS and YYNGEE. This CDR3 spans 13 amino acids. CDR3 protein: CASSVGYGDTQYF. DNA for the CDR3: TGTGCCAGCAGCGTAGGGTACGGAGATACGCAGTATTTT.

The chain employs TRBV11-2 and TRBJ2-3, with D perhaps matching TRBD2 (5 bases). This CDR3 is 14 amino acids long. Per germline, CDR1 SGHAT and CDR2 FQNNGV. Trimming took off 1 base at V and 5 bases at J, with 10 bases between the two ends. In DNA form, the CDR3 reads TGTGCCAGCAGCTTAGGGACTCCTAGAGATACGCAGTATTTT. It specifies CASSLGTPRDTQYF.

The chain couples TRBV4-2 to TRBJ1-1; perhaps TRBD1 as D (5 bases). CDR3 size: 15 residues. V lost 0 bases and J lost 6, with 14 bases in between. Germline assignment: CDR1 LGHNA and CDR2 YNFKEQ. CDR3: CASSQEESGLSEAFF. As DNA, the CDR3 is TGTGCCAGCAGCCAAGAAGAGTCAGGGCTCTCTGAAGCTTTCTTT.